Listed below are T cell receptor beta chains from one sample, sequenced in a study of blood T cell repertoires in COVID-19. Some clones are missing from TCRdb's copy, which holds only in-frame ones; the method was immunoSEQ multiplex PCR. The table includes a few hundred thousand clones, less than 95% detected once. Sequenced material: PBMCs or T cells enriched from blood (not recorded which). Source of these receptors: a man between 18 and 29 years old who had recovered from COVID-19. The CDR3 runs from the conserved cysteine through the conserved F or W. The D gene is left open where the match is weak. Only some rows state a clone size, as once, few, many or a class for expanded clones.

v_call: TRBV4-1; clone_size: NA; j_call: TRBJ1-1; d_call: NA; cdr3_nt: TGCGCCAGCAGCCCAAACCGAGTTGAAGCTTTCTTT; cdr3_aa: CASSPNRVEAFF
v_call: TRBV29-1; clone_size: NA; j_call: TRBJ2-1; d_call: TRBD2; cdr3_nt: TGCAGCGTTGGTGGCCTATCCTACCTTATAGCGGGAGGGTACAATGAGCAGTTCTTC; cdr3_aa: CSVGGLSYLIAGGYNEQFF
v_call: TRBV10-3; clone_size: once; j_call: TRBJ2-2; d_call: TRBD2; cdr3_nt: TGTGCCATCAGTGATAGTCTAGCGGGGACGACCGGGGAGCTGTTTTTT; cdr3_aa: CAISDSLAGTTGELFF
v_call: TRBV11-1; clone_size: few; j_call: TRBJ1-1; d_call: NA; cdr3_nt: TGTGCCAGCAGCTTGGGACTCACGAACACTGAAGCTTTCTTT; cdr3_aa: CASSLGLTNTEAFF
v_call: TRBV6-5; clone_size: NA; j_call: TRBJ1-1; d_call: TRBD1; cdr3_nt: TGTGCCAGCAGTTTGCAGGGGGAGAACACTGAAGCTTTCTTT; cdr3_aa: CASSLQGENTEAFF
v_call: TRBV7-8; clone_size: NA; j_call: TRBJ2-3; d_call: TRBD1; cdr3_nt: TGTGCCAGCAGCTTAGTGGGCCCCCGGGACAGGGGGAGATCAGATACGCAGTATTTT; cdr3_aa: CASSLVGPRDRGRSDTQYF
v_call: TRBV6-4; clone_size: NA; j_call: TRBJ1-1; d_call: NA; cdr3_nt: TGTGCCAGCAGTTCAGCGCGAGGCACTGAAGCTTTCTTT; cdr3_aa: CASSSARGTEAFF
v_call: TRBV29-1; clone_size: NA; j_call: TRBJ1-1; d_call: NA; cdr3_nt: TGCAGCGTCGGTACGACTGAAGCTTTCTTT; cdr3_aa: CSVGTTEAFF
v_call: TRBV6-5; clone_size: NA; j_call: TRBJ1-5; d_call: TRBD1; cdr3_nt: TGTGCCAGCAGCAGGGACAGGGGCAGCAATCAGCCCCAGCATTTT; cdr3_aa: CASSRDRGSNQPQHF
v_call: TRBV5-1; clone_size: NA; j_call: TRBJ1-3; d_call: NA; cdr3_nt: TGCGCCAGCAGCTTGGAACTGTTGGAGGTCGGAAACACCATATATTTT; cdr3_aa: CASSLELLEVGNTIYF
v_call: TRBV3-1/TRBV3-2; clone_size: NA; j_call: TRBJ2-7; d_call: NA; cdr3_nt: TGTGCCAGCAGCCAAGTTACAGGGCGGGCCGAGCAGTACTTC; cdr3_aa: CASSQVTGRAEQYF
v_call: TRBV28; clone_size: NA; j_call: TRBJ2-7; d_call: TRBD1; cdr3_nt: TGTGCCAGCAGTCCTCCGTTAGGGACAGGGATACGCGAGCAGTACTTC; cdr3_aa: CASSPPLGTGIREQYF
v_call: TRBV25-1; clone_size: NA; j_call: TRBJ2-5; d_call: TRBD2; cdr3_nt: TGTGCCAGCAGTGAATTAAGGCGGGAGGGCCGCCGAGAGACCCAGTACTTC; cdr3_aa: CASSELRREGRRETQYF
v_call: TRBV28; clone_size: NA; j_call: TRBJ2-7; d_call: NA; cdr3_nt: TGTGCCAGCAGTTCCCTTCAGGCCTACGAGCAGTACTTC; cdr3_aa: CASSSLQAYEQYF
v_call: TRBV2; clone_size: NA; j_call: TRBJ1-3; d_call: TRBD1; cdr3_nt: TGTGCCATCAGGACATGGGACAGGTCGCCCGGAAACACCATATATTTT; cdr3_aa: CAIRTWDRSPGNTIYF
v_call: TRBV5-1; clone_size: NA; j_call: TRBJ1-6; d_call: TRBD1; cdr3_nt: TGCGCCAGCAGCCACCGGGGACAGAATTCACCCCTCCACTTT; cdr3_aa: CASSHRGQNSPLHF
v_call: TRBV7-9; clone_size: NA; j_call: TRBJ2-1; d_call: NA; cdr3_nt: TGTGCCAGCAGCCATGTCGGGTACAATGAGCAGTTCTTC; cdr3_aa: CASSHVGYNEQFF
v_call: TRBV28; clone_size: NA; j_call: TRBJ1-4; d_call: TRBD1; cdr3_nt: TGTGCCACCACGGACAGGCTAGAGGAAAAACTGTTTTTT; cdr3_aa: CATTDRLEEKLFF
v_call: TRBV20-1; clone_size: NA; j_call: TRBJ2-1; d_call: TRBD2; cdr3_nt: TGCAGTGCTAGTGGTGCTAGCGGGCGTGGGAATGAGCAGTTCTTC; cdr3_aa: CSASGASGRGNEQFF
v_call: TRBV12-3/TRBV12-4; clone_size: NA; j_call: TRBJ2-7; d_call: TRBD2; cdr3_nt: TGTGCCAGCAGTAAGACTAGCTTCTACGAGCAGTACTTC; cdr3_aa: CASSKTSFYEQYF
v_call: TRBV28; clone_size: once; j_call: TRBJ1-5; d_call: TRBD1; cdr3_nt: TGTGCCAGCAGACCTACGGGACAGGGCAATCAGCCCCAGCATTTT; cdr3_aa: CASRPTGQGNQPQHF
v_call: TRBV6-2/TRBV6-3; clone_size: NA; j_call: TRBJ1-1; d_call: NA; cdr3_nt: TGTGCCAGCAGTTACACCCAGGGGACCATGAACACTGAAGCTTTCTTT; cdr3_aa: CASSYTQGTMNTEAFF
v_call: TRBV9; clone_size: NA; j_call: TRBJ1-6; d_call: NA; cdr3_nt: TGTGCCAGCAGCGTAAGCGAGGGTAATTCACCCCTCCACTTT; cdr3_aa: CASSVSEGNSPLHF
v_call: TRBV9; clone_size: NA; j_call: TRBJ2-7; d_call: TRBD1; cdr3_nt: TGTGCCAGCAGCGCCCGGGACAGGGGGTTATACGAGCAGTACTTC; cdr3_aa: CASSARDRGLYEQYF
v_call: TRBV7-9; clone_size: once; j_call: TRBJ2-7; d_call: TRBD2; cdr3_nt: TGTGCCAGCAGCTCGGGGACTAGCCTTGGCGAGCAGTACTTC; cdr3_aa: CASSSGTSLGEQYF